What follows are 23 T cell receptor beta chains derived from one specimen sequenced in a study of blood T cell repertoires in COVID-19. Sequenced by immunoSEQ multiplex PCR; TCRdb stores in-frame clones only, minus some. The sample shows approximately 170,000 clones, under 85% of them seen only once. Material for sequencing was peripheral blood. The receptors originated from a man between 65 and 85 years old who had recovered from COVID-19.

This clone is a singleton in its sample. This chain links TRBV11-3 with TRBJ2-2; 8 positions agree with TRBD2. Germline assignment: CDR1 SGHNT and CDR2 YENEEA. V trimming: 5 bases; J trimming: 1 base; junction bases outside the gene matches: 9. CDR3 length: 17 amino acids. CDR3 sequence: CASSRGGASQNTGELFF. Here the CDR3 DNA reads TGTGCCAGCAGCCGGGGGGGAGCGTCCCAGAACACCGGGGAGCTGTTTTTT.

The chain combines TRBV4-3 with TRBJ2-3, with D maybe TRBD2 (6 bases). The V gene's germline CDR1 is LGHNA and CDR2 YSLEER. CDR3 length equals 16 residues. The V end lost 1 base, the J end lost 4 bases, and 15 bases lay between the germline ends. Written as DNA, the CDR3 is TGCGCCAGCAGCCAAGCTTTTCGGGAGCGACCAGATACGCAGTATTTT. This gives the protein CASSQAFRERPDTQYF.

This chain connects TRBV28 to TRBJ1-2; TRBD1 agrees at 11 bases. V lost 9 bases to trimming and J lost 6 bases; unmatched junction nucleotides: 3. This CDR3 has 12 amino acids. Germline-derived CDR1 and CDR2 are MDHEN and SYDVKM. The CDR3, as DNA: TGTGCCAGTGGACAGGGGGCGCATGGCTACACCTTC. Translating gives CASGQGAHGYTF.

This clone was detected only a few times. This chain links TRBV10-1 with TRBJ2-3; TRBD2 matches 7 bases. Germline CDR1 and CDR2: WNHNN and SYGVQD (reference sequence). The CDR3 has 14 residues. The V segment lost 4 bases and the J segment 4 bases; nucleotides outside the gene matches: 5. The CDR3: CASSGSSGADTQYF. The CDR3 DNA sequence: TGCGCCAGCAGTGGATCTAGCGGAGCAGATACGCAGTATTTT.

This sequence joins TRBV18 and TRBJ2-5, with 8 bases that match TRBD2. CDR1 and CDR2 from the germline V gene are KGHSH and LQKENI. The trim removed 2 bases at V and 4 bases at J, leaving 9 bases unmatched. The CDR3 loop spans 16 amino acids. The DNA for the CDR3 is TGTGCCAGCTCACCAACAACGGGAGGGCTCCGAGAGACCCAGTACTTC. Protein: CASSPTTGGLRETQYF. The complete variable domain, with remaining parts taken from reference TRBV18 and TRBJ2-5, reads NAGVMQNPRHLVRRRGQEARLRCSPMKGHSHVYWYRQLPEEGLKFMVYLQKENIIDESGMPKERFSAEFPKEGPSILRIQQVVRGDSAAYFCASSPTTGGLRETQYFGPGTRLLVL.

This chain connects TRBV5-1 to TRBJ1-2; 10 bases match TRBD1. CDR1 and CDR2 (germline): SGHRS, YFSETQ. The trim removed 0 bases at V and 7 bases at J, leaving 6 bases unmatched. The CDR3 spans 15 residues. In nucleotides, the CDR3 is TGCGCCAGCAGCTTGGACGGGACAGGGGATCGTGGCTACACCTTC. Protein: CASSLDGTGDRGYTF.

This clone has just a few counts. In DNA, the CDR3 is TGTGCCAGCAGCTTCGGCTCCCCGGGAGAGACCCAGTACTTC. Translated, it gives CASSFGSPGETQYF. The rearrangement uses TRBV7-2 and TRBJ2-5, with D hard to call. The CDR3 runs to 14 residues. CDR1 and CDR2 from the germline V gene are SGHTA and FQGNSA. Trimming pared 3 bases from V and 4 bases from J, leaving 12 bases between.

The genes are TRBV2 and TRBJ1-5, with no clear D. V was clipped by 6 bases and J by 5 bases, with 8 bases between them. The CDR3 consists of 12 residues. The V gene's germline CDR1 is SNHLY and CDR2 FYNNEI. CDR3 DNA sequence: TGTGCCAGCAGGGCAGATGATCAGCCCCAGCATTTT. Amino acids: CASRADDQPQHF.

The chain employs TRBV29-1 and TRBJ1-1; 7 bases agree with TRBD1. Germline V lookup: CDR1 SQVTM, CDR2 ANQGSEA. CDR3 length: 13 amino acids. After removal of 3 bases from V and 4 bases from J, the junction contained 5 bases not matched to a gene. The CDR3 DNA follows: TGCAGCGTTGACGGGCAGGGGGGCACTGAAGCTTTCTTT. This gives the protein CSVDGQGGTEAFF. Using reference TRBV29-1 and TRBJ1-1 for the parts outside the CDR3, the full variable domain is SAVISQKPSRDICQRGTSLTIQCQVDSQVTMMFWYRQQPGQSLTLIATANQGSEATYESGFVIDKFPISRPNLTFSTLTVSNMSPEDSSIYLCSVDGQGGTEAFFGQGTRLTVV.

The chain combines TRBV19 with TRBJ1-4, with 8 positions matching TRBD1. Germline CDR1 is LNHDA and CDR2 is SQIVND (reference sequence). The CDR3 loop spans 14 amino acids. V dropped 3 bases and J dropped 8; count of bases not matched to a gene: 5. CDR3 coding DNA: TGTGCCAGTAGTATTTCGACAGGGGCCGAAAAACTGTTTTTT. Its translation is CASSISTGAEKLFF. Full variable domain (rest looked up from reference TRBV19 and TRBJ1-4): DGGITQSPKYLFRKEGQNVTLSCEQNLNHDAMYWYRQDPGQGLRLIYYSQIVNDFQKGDIAEGYSVSREKKESFPLTVTSAQKNPTAFYLCASSISTGAEKLFFGSGTQLSVL.

The gene calls are TRBV18 and TRBJ1-2, with D possibly being TRBD1 (5 bases). Germline V gene data show CDR1 as KGHSH and CDR2 as LQKENI. The CDR3 totals 13 residues. V lost 3 bases and J lost 6, with 11 bases in between. This chain's CDR3 is CASSPTAINGYTF. The CDR3, as DNA: TGTGCCAGCTCACCGACAGCAATTAATGGCTACACCTTC.

This clone appeared a single time. The chain has TRBV25-1 and TRBJ1-1; D gene uncertain. The CDR3 extends over 16 amino acids. V lost 2 bases and J lost 0, with 13 bases in between. Germline-derived CDR1 and CDR2 are MGHDK and SYGVNS. CDR3 nucleotides: TGTGCCAGCAGTGAAGATGCGACAAATTTGAACACTGAAGCTTTCTTT. This gives the protein CASSEDATNLNTEAFF.

This chain uses TRBV19 with TRBJ1-5; the match to TRBD1 covers 7 bases. Germline V gene sequence: CDR1 LNHDA, CDR2 SQIVND (reference sequence). J lost 7 bases, V lost 5 bases, and 8 bases had no gene match. The length of the CDR3 is 14 residues. The DNA of the CDR3 is TGTGCCAGTAGTGCCCCAGGGGGTACGCAGCCCCAGCATTTT. Translating it yields CASSAPGGTQPQHF. The variable domain in full, completed from reference TRBV19 and TRBJ1-5, reads DGGITQSPKYLFRKEGQNVTLSCEQNLNHDAMYWYRQDPGQGLRLIYYSQIVNDFQKGDIAEGYSVSREKKESFPLTVTSAQKNPTAFYLCASSAPGGTQPQHFGDGTRLSIL.

This chain links TRBV2 with TRBJ1-4; TRBD1 agrees at 8 bases. Germline CDR1 reads SNHLY; CDR2 reads FYNNEI. V shed 3 bases, J shed 5 bases, and the junction held 5 bases outside the gene matches. This CDR3 region has 15 residues. In DNA, the CDR3 is TGTGCCAGCAGTGACCCACAGGGGGTAAATGAAAAACTGTTTTTT. Its translation: CASSDPQGVNEKLFF.

V usage is TRBV18 and J usage is TRBJ2-7; 10 bases are a match to TRBD1. V gave up 3 bases and J gave up 5 bases; unmatched junction bases: 4. Germline V CDR1 and CDR2: KGHSH, LQKENI. There are 14 residues in the CDR3. The CDR3 coding sequence is TGTGCCAGCTCACCTTCGACAGGGGGCGACGAGCAGTACTTC. It codes for CASSPSTGGDEQYF.

The CDR3 loop is CASSVVGESYNEQFF. The CDR3 DNA sequence: TGTGCCAGCAGCGTAGTCGGGGAATCCTACAATGAGCAGTTCTTC. This rearrangement joins TRBV9 to TRBJ2-1, with D perhaps matching TRBD2 (5 bases). Germline lookup yields CDR1 SGDLS and CDR2 YYNGEE. CDR3 length: 15 amino acids. Trimming removed 0 bases at V and 1 base at J, with 8 bases between.

This clone was detected many times. The chain links TRBV4-1 to TRBJ1-1, with 9 bases fitting TRBD1. J was trimmed by 8 bases and V by 0 bases; bases with no gene match: 4. The CDR3 extends over 14 amino acids. CDR1 MGHRA and CDR2 YSYEKL come from the germline V gene. CDR3 sequence (DNA): TGCGCCAGCAGCCAAGATCGGACAGGGGACGAAGCTTTCTTT. It specifies CASSQDRTGDEAFF.

V is TRBV7-8 and J is TRBJ2-3; D remains unclear. Per germline, CDR1 SGHVS and CDR2 FQNEAQ. V lost 3 bases and J 2 bases, leaving 12 bases between the germline ends. This CDR3 is built from 15 residues. The CDR3 DNA is TGTGCCAGCAGCTTTAACAGTGGGCTCACAGATACGCAGTATTTT. It yields the protein CASSFNSGLTDTQYF. Drawing the rest from reference TRBV7-8 and TRBJ2-3, the complete variable domain is GAGVSQSPRYKVAKRGQDVALRCDPISGHVSLFWYQQALGQGPEFLTYFQNEAQLDKSGLPSDRFFAERPEGSVSTLKIQRTQQEDSAVYLCASSFNSGLTDTQYFGPGTRLTVL.

V is TRBV9 and J is TRBJ2-1; possible D gene TRBD2, 6 bases. CDR1 is SGDLS and CDR2 is YYNGEE in the germline V gene. V lost 4 bases to trimming and J lost 2 bases, with 10 bases between them. The length of the CDR3 is 14 residues. CDR3 sequence (DNA): TGTGCCAGCAGCTCCAGCGGGCCCTACAATGAGCAGTTCTTC. Translating it yields CASSSSGPYNEQFF.

The chain has TRBV5-6 and TRBJ1-1; D perhaps matches TRBD1 (5 bases). This CDR3 has 14 residues. V lost 3 bases to trimming and J lost 2 bases, with 11 bases between them. CDR1 is SGHDT and CDR2 is YYEEEE in the germline V gene. In nucleotides, the CDR3 is TGTGCCAGCAGCTCGTCAGGGTTTAACACTGAAGCTTTCTTT. Residues: CASSSSGFNTEAFF.

This rearrangement joins TRBV6-5 to TRBJ2-7; 7 positions match TRBD1. Trimming took 2 bases from V and 4 from J; bases not matched to a gene: 8. The germline V gene has CDR1 MNHEY and CDR2 SVGAGI. The CDR3 is made up of 15 amino acids. The CDR3 loop reads CASSYDRESTYEQYF. The DNA of the CDR3 is TGTGCCAGCAGTTACGACAGGGAATCCACGTACGAGCAGTACTTC.

The J gene is TRBJ2-1, the V gene TRBV7-2; TRBD2 matches at 7 bases. Germline loops: CDR1 SGHTA, CDR2 FQGNSA. V shed 1 base and J 13 bases; nucleotides not matched to a gene: 10. The CDR3 sequence is 14 residues long. The CDR3 sequence: CASSLVSSGKGQFF. Written as DNA, the CDR3 is TGTGCCAGCAGCTTAGTTTCAAGCGGGAAAGGTCAGTTCTTC.

The rearrangement uses TRBV5-1 and TRBJ1-4; 8 nucleotides align to TRBD1. CDR1 is SGHRS, CDR2 YFSETQ, per germline. This CDR3 is built from 14 residues. The J segment lost 6 bases and the V segment lost 2 bases, leaving 3 bases of the junction unmatched. CDR3 nucleotides: TGCGCCAGCAGCTTACAGGGGGAGGATGAAAAACTGTTTTTT. It specifies CASSLQGEDEKLFF.